These 17 T cell receptor beta chains were all obtained from the same sample, sequenced in a study of blood T cell repertoires in COVID-19. Clones were read by immunoSEQ multiplex PCR, and TCRdb kept only the in-frame ones, dropping some. The data show about 250,000 clones, with 80% to 90% seen just once and around 8.9% held by the top ten. Sequencing was done on a sample of peripheral blood. The receptor source for this set is a man in his forties with active or convalescent COVID-19.

The chain joins TRBV5-1 to TRBJ2-2; 7 bases are a match to TRBD2. Germline assignment: CDR1 SGHRS and CDR2 YFSETQ. This CDR3 is built from 17 residues. J gave up 0 bases and V 7 bases, and 12 bases lay outside the gene matches. CDR3 in DNA: TGCGCCAGCTTCTTCGGTGGAACTAGCGCGAACACCGGGGAGCTGTTTTTT. Its protein product is CASFFGGTSANTGELFF.

V is TRBV10-3 and J is TRBJ1-5; D unclear. The CDR3 extends over 12 amino acids. V was cut by 2 bases and J by 9 bases, with 8 bases left in between. Germline CDR1 ENHRY, CDR2 SYGVKD. The CDR3 DNA follows: TGTGCCATCAGTGAGGTGAGCGGGCCCCAGCATTTT. Amino acid sequence: CAISEVSGPQHF.

This chain links TRBV27 with TRBJ1-5; possible D gene TRBD1, 5 bases. The germline gives CDR1 MNHEY, CDR2 SMNVEV (reference sequence). The CDR3 has 14 amino acids. Between the trimmed V and J ends, which lost 5 bases and 4 bases, there was a span of 12 bases. The CDR3 nucleotides are TGTGCCAGCAGTCCCCTAGGGGTGAATCAGCCCCAGCATTTT. It is translated as CASSPLGVNQPQHF.

The rearrangement links TRBV6-1 to TRBJ1-5; unclear D gene. The germline V gene encodes CDR1 MNHNS and CDR2 SASEGT. The CDR3 runs to 15 residues. V was shortened by 3 bases and J by 6 bases, with 15 bases between the two germline ends. CDR3 sequence (DNA): TGTGCCAGCAGTGAGACACAGAAGAGCGGTCAGCCCCAGCATTTT. This sequence encodes CASSETQKSGQPQHF.

This clone was observed a handful of times. This chain links TRBV18 with TRBJ2-5, with D possibly matching TRBD2 (5 bases). This CDR3 spans 18 amino acids. V lost 3 bases, J lost 5 bases, and 25 bases lay in between. In germline, CDR1 is KGHSH, CDR2 LQKENI. Here the CDR3 reads CASSPKTFAWRVIETQYF. CDR3 DNA sequence: TGTGCCAGCTCACCCAAAACGTTCGCCTGGCGGGTCATTGAGACCCAGTACTTC.

The J gene is TRBJ1-2, the V gene TRBV4-1, with 9 bases identical to TRBD1. The trim removed 1 base at V and 4 bases at J, leaving 1 base unmatched. Germline assignment: CDR1 MGHRA and CDR2 YSYEKL. The CDR3 length is 14 residues. CDR3 protein: CASSQGTGAYGYTF. The CDR3 DNA reads as TGCGCCAGCAGCCAAGGGACAGGGGCCTATGGCTACACCTTC.

V and J are TRBV6-5 and TRBJ1-5; no reliable D call. In germline, CDR1 is MNHEY, CDR2 SVGAGI. The CDR3 has 14 amino acids. The V gene lost 10 bases and the J gene lost 3 bases, with 16 bases spanning the gap. The chain's CDR3 is CATGMRGNNQPQHF. The CDR3 region has the DNA TGTGCCACCGGGATGAGAGGAAACAATCAGCCCCAGCATTTT.

This clone occurred once. V gene TRBV19 combines with J gene TRBJ2-2; 14 positions agree with TRBD2. V gave up 2 bases and J gave up 0 bases; unmatched junction bases: 5. In germline, CDR1 is LNHDA, CDR2 SQIVND (reference sequence). CDR3 length: 19 amino acids. The CDR3 coding sequence is TGTGCCAGTAGTATATTGGGACTAGCGGGGGCATCGAACACCGGGGAGCTGTTTTTT. Translating it yields CASSILGLAGASNTGELFF.

The rearrangement links TRBV5-8 to TRBJ1-4; 7 nucleotides align to TRBD1. The CDR3 is made up of 14 amino acids. Looked up from germline, CDR1 is SGHTS and CDR2 is YDEGEE. The V segment lost 2 bases and the J segment 6 bases; nucleotides outside the gene matches: 4. The CDR3 nucleotides are TGTGCCAGCAGCTTATCAGGGACAGATGAAAAACTGTTTTTT. Protein: CASSLSGTDEKLFF.

V usage is TRBV7-2 and J usage is TRBJ2-5; 10 bases line up with TRBD2. This CDR3 spans 16 amino acids. The J segment lost 5 bases and the V segment lost 1 base, leaving 7 bases of the junction unmatched. Germline V gives CDR1 SGHTA, CDR2 FQGNSA. The CDR3 here is CASSLGASGRGETQYF. DNA of the CDR3: TGTGCCAGCAGCTTAGGGGCTAGCGGGAGAGGGGAGACCCAGTACTTC.

V is TRBV7-6 and J is TRBJ2-1, with 8 positions matching TRBD2. Germline values: CDR1 SGHVS, CDR2 FNYEAQ. V was pared by 5 bases and J by 9 bases, with 12 bases of the junction left unmatched. This CDR3 is built from 15 residues. CDR3 coding DNA: TGTGCCAGCAGCGGCCCGGGGACTAGGAACCCTGAGCAGTTCTTC. It codes for CASSGPGTRNPEQFF.

This chain links TRBV4-1 with TRBJ1-2; TRBD1 might be the D (5 bases). Germline values: CDR1 MGHRA, CDR2 YSYEKL. The CDR3 spans 14 residues. The ends were cut back, 0 bases at V and 5 bases at J, with 10 bases in the middle. CDR3 loop: CASSQDRQLYGYTF. CDR3 DNA sequence: TGCGCCAGCAGCCAAGATCGACAGCTTTATGGCTACACCTTC.

This clone was recorded only once. CDR3 residues: CATSALANYGYTF. CDR3 nucleotides: TGTGCCACTTCAGCGTTAGCTAACTATGGCTACACCTTC. V and J are TRBV3-1 (or the pseudogene TRBV3-2) and TRBJ1-2; D gene ambiguous. V shed 10 bases and J shed 0 bases, with 12 bases lying between them. The CDR3 loop spans 13 amino acids. Germline assignment: CDR1 LGHDT and CDR2 YNNKEL (reference sequence).

V is TRBV6-5 and J is TRBJ2-3; perhaps TRBD1 as D (6 bases). Germline CDR1 MNHEY, CDR2 SVGAGI. This CDR3 contains 14 residues. V lost 5 bases and J lost 2, with 11 bases in between. Written as DNA, the CDR3 is TGTGCCAGCAGTCGCAGGGGTCTCACAGATACGCAGTATTTT. Protein product: CASSRRGLTDTQYF.

The chain joins TRBV2 to TRBJ1-5, with TRBD1 matching 9 bases. Germline assignment: CDR1 SNHLY and CDR2 FYNNEI. J lost 7 bases, V lost 4 bases, and 5 bases had no gene match. This CDR3 spans 14 amino acids. This CDR3 is CASSVQGANQPQHF. The CDR3 coding sequence is TGTGCCAGCAGTGTACAGGGGGCGAACCAGCCCCAGCATTTT.

CDR3: CASSFVLMSYEQYF. DNA for the CDR3: TGTGCCAGCAGCTTTGTCTTAATGAGTTACGAGCAGTACTTC. The chain joins TRBV5-5 to TRBJ2-7; D remains ambiguous. Germline assignment: CDR1 SGHKS and CDR2 YYEKEE (reference sequence). The length of the CDR3 is 14 residues. Trimming shortened V by 2 bases and J by 4 bases, and 13 bases separated the two germline ends.

This clone has only a few counts. This chain links TRBV24-1 with TRBJ2-3; 9 bases map to TRBD2. V shed 6 bases and J 2 bases; nucleotides not matched to a gene: 8. CDR1 KGHDR and CDR2 SFDVKD come from the germline V gene. The CDR3 consists of 16 residues. CDR3 in amino acids: CATSRAAGGITDTQYF. The DNA for the CDR3 is TGTGCCACCAGTAGGGCAGCGGGGGGTATCACAGATACGCAGTATTTT.